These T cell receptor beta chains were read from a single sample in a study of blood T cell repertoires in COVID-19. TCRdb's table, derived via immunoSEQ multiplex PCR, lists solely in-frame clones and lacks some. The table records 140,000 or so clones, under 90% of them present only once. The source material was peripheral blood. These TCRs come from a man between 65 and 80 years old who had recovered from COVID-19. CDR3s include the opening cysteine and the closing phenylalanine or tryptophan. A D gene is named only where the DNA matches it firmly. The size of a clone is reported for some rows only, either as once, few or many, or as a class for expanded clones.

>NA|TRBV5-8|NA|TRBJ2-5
CASSLGARGTVQETQYF
TGTGCCAGCAGCTTGGGAGCCCGCGGGACGGTTCAAGAGACCCAGTACTTC
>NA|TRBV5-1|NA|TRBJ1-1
CASSLVGGAEAFF
TGCGCCAGCAGCTTAGTTGGGGGGGCTGAAGCTTTCTTT
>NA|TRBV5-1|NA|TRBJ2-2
CASSWTSSANTGELFF
TGCGCCAGCAGCTGGACTTCTAGCGCCAACACCGGGGAGCTGTTTTTT
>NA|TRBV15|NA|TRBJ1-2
CATSRELDSYYTF
TGTGCCACCAGCAGAGAATTAGACAGTTACTACACCTTC
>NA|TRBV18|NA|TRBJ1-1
CASSEMNTEAFF
TGTGCCAGCTCAGAGATGAACACTGAAGCTTTCTTT
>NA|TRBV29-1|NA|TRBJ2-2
CSVWTANTGELFF
TGCAGCGTTTGGACAGCGAACACCGGGGAGCTGTTTTTT
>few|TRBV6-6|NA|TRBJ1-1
CASRLYMTGNTEAFF
TGTGCCAGCAGACTCTATATGACAGGGAACACTGAAGCTTTCTTT
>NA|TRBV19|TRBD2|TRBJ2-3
CASSIVYIIAGSTDTQYF
TGTGCCAGTAGTATCGTTTATATAATAGCGGGAAGCACAGATACGCAGTATTTT
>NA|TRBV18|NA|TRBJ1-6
CASSPTDSHLHF
TGTGCCAGCTCACCAACGGACTCGCACCTCCACTTT
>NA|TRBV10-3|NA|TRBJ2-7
CAIKGLGPLYEQYF
TGTGCCATCAAGGGGTTAGGACCTCTCTACGAGCAGTACTTC
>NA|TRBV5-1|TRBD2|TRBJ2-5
CASSLGAGTGETQYF
TGCGCCAGCAGCTTGGGAGCGGGAACTGGGGAGACCCAGTACTTC
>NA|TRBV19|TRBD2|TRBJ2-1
CASSPTRSSGRAYNEQFF
TGTGCCAGTAGTCCCACCCGAAGTAGCGGGAGGGCATACAATGAGCAGTTCTTC
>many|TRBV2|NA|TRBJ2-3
CASSEAPGTQYF
TGTGCCAGCAGTGAAGCGCCCGGTACGCAGTATTTT
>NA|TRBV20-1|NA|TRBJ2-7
CSAEGSYEQYF
TGCAGTGCTGAGGGATCTTACGAGCAGTACTTC
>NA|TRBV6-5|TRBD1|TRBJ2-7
CASLQGFYEQYF
TGTGCCAGCCTACAGGGGTTCTACGAGCAGTACTTC
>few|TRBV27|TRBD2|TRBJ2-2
CASSFYATSGSPTGELFF
TGTGCCAGCAGTTTCTACGCGACTAGCGGGAGTCCCACCGGGGAGCTGTTTTTT
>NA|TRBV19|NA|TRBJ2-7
CASAPATTPYEQYF
TGTGCCAGTGCACCCGCAACTACCCCCTACGAGCAGTACTTC
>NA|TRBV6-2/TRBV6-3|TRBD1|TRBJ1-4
CASSYVHGTGDEKLFF
TGTGCCAGCAGTTACGTCCACGGGACAGGGGATGAAAAACTGTTTTTT
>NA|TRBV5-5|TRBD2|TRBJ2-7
CASSSPAGGPINEQYF
TGTGCCAGCAGTTCGCCAGCGGGAGGGCCCATCAACGAGCAGTACTTC
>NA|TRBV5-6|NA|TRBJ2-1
CASSFASGLENEQFF
TGTGCCAGCAGCTTCGCGAGCGGCTTAGAGAATGAGCAGTTCTTC
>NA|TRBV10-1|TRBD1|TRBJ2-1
CASSETGQGKGNEQFF
TGCGCCAGCAGTGAGACAGGACAGGGGAAGGGGAATGAGCAGTTCTTC
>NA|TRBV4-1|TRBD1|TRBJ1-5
CASSQVQGKQPQHF
TGCGCCAGCAGCCAAGTACAGGGGAAACAGCCCCAGCATTTT
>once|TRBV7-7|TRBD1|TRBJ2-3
CASSSTGADTQYF
TGTGCCAGCAGCTCGACAGGGGCCGATACGCAGTATTTT
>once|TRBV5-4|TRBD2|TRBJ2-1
CASSFLAGSANEQFF
TGTGCCAGCAGCTTCCTAGCGGGATCGGCAAATGAGCAGTTCTTC
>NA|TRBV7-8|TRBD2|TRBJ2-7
CASGGTIGSYEQYF
TGTGCCAGCGGGGGGACTATCGGATCCTACGAGCAGTACTTC
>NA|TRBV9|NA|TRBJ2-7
CASSLGGTASYEQYF
TGTGCCAGCAGTCTAGGAGGGACAGCCTCCTACGAGCAGTACTTC
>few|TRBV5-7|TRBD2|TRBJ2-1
CASPGTTLYEQFF
TGTGCCAGCCCCGGGACTACTTTATATGAGCAGTTCTTC
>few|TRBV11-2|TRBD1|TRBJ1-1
CASSSLRRGRGTEAFF
TGTGCCAGCAGCTCCCTACGAAGGGGGCGCGGAACTGAAGCTTTCTTT
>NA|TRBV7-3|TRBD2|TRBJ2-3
CASSLGLAGDAQYF
TGTGCCAGCAGCTTAGGACTAGCGGGAGACGCGCAGTATTTT
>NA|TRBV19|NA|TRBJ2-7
CASSERVFAYEQYF
TGTGCCAGTAGTGAGCGGGTTTTCGCCTACGAGCAGTACTTC
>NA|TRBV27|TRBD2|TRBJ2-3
CASSKAGTSYTDTQYF
TGTGCCAGCAGTAAGGCAGGGACTAGCTACACAGATACGCAGTATTTT
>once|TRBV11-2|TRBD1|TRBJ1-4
CASSHGTANEKLFF
TGTGCCAGCAGTCACGGGACAGCAAATGAAAAACTGTTTTTT
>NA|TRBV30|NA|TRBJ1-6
CAWSGTGPSSPLHF
TGTGCCTGGAGTGGAACAGGGCCTTCTTCACCCCTCCACTTT
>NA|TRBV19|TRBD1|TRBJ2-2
CASSIDDWTGVTGELFF
TGTGCCAGTAGTATAGATGACTGGACAGGGGTGACCGGGGAGCTGTTTTTT
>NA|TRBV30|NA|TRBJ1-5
CAWRRQGFNQPQHF
TGTGCCTGGAGGAGGCAGGGCTTCAATCAGCCCCAGCATTTT
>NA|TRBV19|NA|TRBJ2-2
CASSIGANTGELFF
TGTGCCAGTAGTATTGGAGCGAACACCGGGGAGCTGTTTTTT
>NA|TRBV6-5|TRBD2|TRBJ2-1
CASIETSGPYNEQFF
TGTGCCAGCATCGAGACTAGCGGACCCTACAATGAGCAGTTCTTC
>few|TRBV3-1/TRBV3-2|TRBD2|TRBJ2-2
CASDAGGAPTGELFF
TGTGCCAGCGATGCCGGGGGGGCTCCCACCGGGGAGCTGTTTTTT
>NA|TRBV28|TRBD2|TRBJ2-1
CASTASGRAGEQFF
TGTGCCAGCACGGCTAGCGGGAGGGCAGGGGAGCAGTTCTTC
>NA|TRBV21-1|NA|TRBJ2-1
CASSRGWASAEYNEQFF
TGTGCCAGCAGCCGAGGGTGGGCGTCCGCTGAGTACAATGAGCAGTTCTTC
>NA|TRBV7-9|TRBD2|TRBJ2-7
CASSDSAGADEQYF
TGTGCCAGCAGTGATTCAGCGGGAGCCGACGAGCAGTACTTC
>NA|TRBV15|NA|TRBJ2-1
CATLDGGNYNEQFF
TGTGCCACCCTGGATGGGGGCAACTACAATGAGCAGTTCTTC
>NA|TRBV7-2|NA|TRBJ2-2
CASSLGLTNTGELFF
TGTGCCAGCAGCTTAGGACTAACGAACACCGGGGAGCTGTTTTTT
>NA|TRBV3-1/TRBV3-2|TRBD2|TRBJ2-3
CASSQVRTEGGRAMGTQYF
TGTGCCAGCAGCCAAGTTAGGACAGAAGGCGGGAGGGCGATGGGTACGCAGTATTTT
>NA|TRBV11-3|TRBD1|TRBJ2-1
CANRTGRKQFF
TGTGCCAACCGGACAGGGAGGAAGCAGTTCTTC
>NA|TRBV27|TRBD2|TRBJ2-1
CASSHKTGTSGLSSYNEQFF
TGTGCCAGCAGTCACAAGACCGGGACTAGCGGGTTAAGCTCCTACAATGAGCAGTTCTTC
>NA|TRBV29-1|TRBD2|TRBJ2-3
CSVEPSGATDTQYF
TGCAGCGTTGAACCTAGCGGGGCCACAGATACGCAGTATTTT
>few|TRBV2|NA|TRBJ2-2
CASSEVRTVRTGELFF
TGTGCCAGCAGTGAAGTGAGGACAGTGAGAACCGGGGAGCTGTTTTTT